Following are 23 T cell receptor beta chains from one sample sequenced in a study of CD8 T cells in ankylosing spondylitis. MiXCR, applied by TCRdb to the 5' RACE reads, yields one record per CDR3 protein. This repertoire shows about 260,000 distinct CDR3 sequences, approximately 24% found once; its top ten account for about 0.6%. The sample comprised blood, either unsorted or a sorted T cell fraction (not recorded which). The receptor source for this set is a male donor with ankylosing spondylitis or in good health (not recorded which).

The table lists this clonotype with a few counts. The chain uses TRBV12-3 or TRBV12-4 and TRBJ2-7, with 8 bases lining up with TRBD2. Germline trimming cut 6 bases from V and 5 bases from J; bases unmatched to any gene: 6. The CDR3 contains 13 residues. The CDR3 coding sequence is TGTGCCAGCAGCCCCGGACTAGCCCACGAGCAGTACTTC. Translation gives CASSPGLAHEQYF.

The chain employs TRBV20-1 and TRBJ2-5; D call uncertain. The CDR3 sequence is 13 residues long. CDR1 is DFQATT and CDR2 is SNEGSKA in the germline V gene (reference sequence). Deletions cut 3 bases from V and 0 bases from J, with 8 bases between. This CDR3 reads CSASLEYQETQYF. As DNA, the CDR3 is TGCAGTGCTAGCCTGGAGTACCAAGAGACCCAGTACTTC.

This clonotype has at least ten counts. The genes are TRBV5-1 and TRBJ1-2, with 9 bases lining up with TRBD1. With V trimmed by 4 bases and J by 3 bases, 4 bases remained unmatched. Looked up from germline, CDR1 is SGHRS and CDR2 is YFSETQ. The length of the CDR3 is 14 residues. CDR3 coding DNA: TGCGCCAGCAGCGCGGACAGGGGTCACTATGGCTACACCTTC. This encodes CASSADRGHYGYTF.

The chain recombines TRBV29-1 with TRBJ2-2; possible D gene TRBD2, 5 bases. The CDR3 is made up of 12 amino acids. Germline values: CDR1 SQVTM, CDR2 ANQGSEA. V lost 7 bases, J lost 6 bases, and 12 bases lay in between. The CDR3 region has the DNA TGCAGCGCCGAGCCGGGGTCCGGGGAGCTGTTTTTT. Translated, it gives CSAEPGSGELFF.

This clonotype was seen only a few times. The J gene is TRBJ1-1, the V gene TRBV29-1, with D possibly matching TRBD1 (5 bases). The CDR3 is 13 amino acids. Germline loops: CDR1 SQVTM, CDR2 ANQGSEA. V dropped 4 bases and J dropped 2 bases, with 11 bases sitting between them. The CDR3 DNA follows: TGCAGCGTTGTCAGGGCGAGAAACACTGAAGCTTTCTTT. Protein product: CSVVRARNTEAFF.

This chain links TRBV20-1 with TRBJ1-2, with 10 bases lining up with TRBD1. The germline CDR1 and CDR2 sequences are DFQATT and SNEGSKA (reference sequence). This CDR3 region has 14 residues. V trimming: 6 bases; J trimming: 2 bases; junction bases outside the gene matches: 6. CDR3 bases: TGCAGTGCATTGGGACAGGGGCAAAACTATGGCTACACCTTC. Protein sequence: CSALGQGQNYGYTF.

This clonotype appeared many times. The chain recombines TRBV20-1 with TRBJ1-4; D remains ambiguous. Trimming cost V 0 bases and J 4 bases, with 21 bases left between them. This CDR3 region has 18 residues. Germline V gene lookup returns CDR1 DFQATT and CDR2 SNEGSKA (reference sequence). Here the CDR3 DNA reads TGCAGTGCTAGAGATTTGGGCAGCACAAATACAAATAATGAAAAACTGTTTTTT. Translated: CSARDLGSTNTNNEKLFF.

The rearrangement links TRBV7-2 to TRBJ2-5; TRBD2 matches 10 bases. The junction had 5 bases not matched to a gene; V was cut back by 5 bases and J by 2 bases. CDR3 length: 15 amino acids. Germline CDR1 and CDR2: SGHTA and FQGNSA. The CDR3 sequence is CASSIRLAGQETQYF. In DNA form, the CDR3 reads TGTGCCAGCAGCATACGACTAGCGGGTCAAGAGACCCAGTACTTC.

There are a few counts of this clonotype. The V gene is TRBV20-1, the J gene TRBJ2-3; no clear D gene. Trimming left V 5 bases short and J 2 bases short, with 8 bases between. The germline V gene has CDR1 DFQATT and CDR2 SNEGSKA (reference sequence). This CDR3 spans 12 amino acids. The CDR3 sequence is CSAPEPTDTQYF. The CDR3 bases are TGCAGTGCTCCCGAACCCACAGATACGCAGTATTTT.

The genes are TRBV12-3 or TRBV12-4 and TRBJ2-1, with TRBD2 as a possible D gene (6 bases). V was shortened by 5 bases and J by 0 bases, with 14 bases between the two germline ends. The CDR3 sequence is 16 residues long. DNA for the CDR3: TGTGCCAGCAGTACCCTCGGGGGTAGCTCCTACAATGAGCAGTTCTTC. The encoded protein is CASSTLGGSSYNEQFF.

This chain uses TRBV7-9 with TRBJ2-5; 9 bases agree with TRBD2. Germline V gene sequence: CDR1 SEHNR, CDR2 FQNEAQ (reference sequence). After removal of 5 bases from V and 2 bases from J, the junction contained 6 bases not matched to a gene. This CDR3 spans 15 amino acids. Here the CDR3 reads CASSAGGPGQETQYF. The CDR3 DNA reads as TGTGCCAGCAGCGCGGGGGGGCCGGGACAAGAGACCCAGTACTTC.

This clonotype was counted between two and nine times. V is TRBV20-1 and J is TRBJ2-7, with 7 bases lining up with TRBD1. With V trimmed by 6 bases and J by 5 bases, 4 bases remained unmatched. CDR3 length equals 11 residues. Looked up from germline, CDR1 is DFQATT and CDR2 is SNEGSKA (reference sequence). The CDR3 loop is CSADRDHEQYF. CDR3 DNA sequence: TGCAGTGCAGACAGGGACCACGAGCAGTACTTC.

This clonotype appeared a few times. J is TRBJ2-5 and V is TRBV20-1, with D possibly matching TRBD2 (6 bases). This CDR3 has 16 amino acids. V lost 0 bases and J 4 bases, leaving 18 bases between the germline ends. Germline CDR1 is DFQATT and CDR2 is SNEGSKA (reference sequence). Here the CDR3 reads CSARDYGSATVETQYF. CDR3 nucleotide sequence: TGCAGTGCTAGAGATTACGGGAGCGCGACAGTAGAGACCCAGTACTTC.

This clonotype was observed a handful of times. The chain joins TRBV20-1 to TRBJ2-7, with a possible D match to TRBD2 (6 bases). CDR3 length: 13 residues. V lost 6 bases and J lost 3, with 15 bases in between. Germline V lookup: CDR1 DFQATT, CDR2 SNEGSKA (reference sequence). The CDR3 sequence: CSATAGSNYEQYF. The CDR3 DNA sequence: TGCAGTGCCACAGCGGGCTCGAACTACGAGCAGTACTTC.

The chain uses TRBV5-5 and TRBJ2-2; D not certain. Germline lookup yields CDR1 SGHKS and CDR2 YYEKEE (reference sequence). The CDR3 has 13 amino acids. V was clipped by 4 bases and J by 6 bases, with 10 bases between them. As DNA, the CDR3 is TGTGCCAGCAGCCAAACGTCAGCCGGGGAGCTGTTTTTT. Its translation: CASSQTSAGELFF. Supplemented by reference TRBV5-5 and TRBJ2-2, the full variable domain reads DAGVTQSPTHLIKTRGQQVTLRCSPISGHKSVSWYQQVLGQGPQFIFQYYEKEERGRGNFPDRFSARQFPNYSSELNVNALLLGDSALYLCASSQTSAGELFFGEGSRLTVL.

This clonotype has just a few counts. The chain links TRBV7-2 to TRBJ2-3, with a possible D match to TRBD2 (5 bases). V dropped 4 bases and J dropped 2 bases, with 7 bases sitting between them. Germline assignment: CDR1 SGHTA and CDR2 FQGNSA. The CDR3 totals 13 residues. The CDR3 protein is CASSSGITDTQYF. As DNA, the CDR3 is TGTGCCAGCAGCTCGGGGATCACAGATACGCAGTATTTT.

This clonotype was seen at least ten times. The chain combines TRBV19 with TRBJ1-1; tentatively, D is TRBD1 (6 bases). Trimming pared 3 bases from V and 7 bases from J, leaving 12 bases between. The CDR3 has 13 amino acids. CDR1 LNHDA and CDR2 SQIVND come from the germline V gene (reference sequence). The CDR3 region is CASSMPGAIEAFF. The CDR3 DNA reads TGTGCCAGTAGTATGCCGGGGGCAATTGAAGCTTTCTTT.

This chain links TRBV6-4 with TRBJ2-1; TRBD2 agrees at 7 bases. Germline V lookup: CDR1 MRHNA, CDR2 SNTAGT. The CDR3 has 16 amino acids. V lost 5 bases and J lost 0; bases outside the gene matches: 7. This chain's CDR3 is CASSLERLASYNEQFF. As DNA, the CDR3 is TGTGCCAGCAGTTTGGAGCGACTAGCCTCCTACAATGAGCAGTTCTTC.

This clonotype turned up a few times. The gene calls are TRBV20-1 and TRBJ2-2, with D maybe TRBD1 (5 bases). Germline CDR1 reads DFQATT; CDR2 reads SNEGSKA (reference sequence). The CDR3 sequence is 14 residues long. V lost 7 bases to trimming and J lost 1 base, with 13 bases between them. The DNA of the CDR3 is TGCAGTGTCTTGGACACGAAGAACACCGGGGAGCTGTTTTTT. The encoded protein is CSVLDTKNTGELFF.

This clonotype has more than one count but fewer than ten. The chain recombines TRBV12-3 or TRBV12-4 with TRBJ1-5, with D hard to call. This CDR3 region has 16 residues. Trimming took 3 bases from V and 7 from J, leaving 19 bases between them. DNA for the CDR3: TGTGCCAGCAGTTTTGTGTTAGGAGGAGATGAACAGCCCCAGCATTTT. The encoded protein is CASSFVLGGDEQPQHF.

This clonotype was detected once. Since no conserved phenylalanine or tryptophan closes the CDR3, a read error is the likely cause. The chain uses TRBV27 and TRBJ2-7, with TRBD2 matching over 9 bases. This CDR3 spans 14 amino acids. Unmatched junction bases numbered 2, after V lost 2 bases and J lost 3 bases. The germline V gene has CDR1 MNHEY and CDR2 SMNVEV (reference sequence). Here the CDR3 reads CASSLQAGGYEQYL. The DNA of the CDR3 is TGTGCCAGCAGTTTACAAGCGGGGGGCTACGAGCAGTACTTA.

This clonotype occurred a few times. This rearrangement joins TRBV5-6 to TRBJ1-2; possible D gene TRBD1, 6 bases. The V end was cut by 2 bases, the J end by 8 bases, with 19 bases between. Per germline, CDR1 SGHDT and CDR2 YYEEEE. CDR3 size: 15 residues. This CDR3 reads CASSLQGLPERGYTF. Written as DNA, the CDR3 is TGTGCCAGCAGCTTACAGGGACTCCCGGAGAGAGGCTACACCTTC.

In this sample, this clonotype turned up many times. The CDR3 DNA reads as TGTGCCAGCAGTTTAAGGTTACAAGAGACCCAGTACTTC. Residues: CASSLRLQETQYF. The rearrangement links TRBV12-3 or TRBV12-4 to TRBJ2-5; D remains unclear. V was cut by 2 bases and J by 2 bases, with 6 bases left in between. The CDR3 consists of 13 residues.